Below are 29 T cell receptor beta chains sequenced from a single sample in a study of blood T cell repertoires in COVID-19. Generated by immunoSEQ multiplex PCR, the TCRdb table keeps only in-frame clones and is missing some. This sample has 150,000 to 200,000 clones; approximately 86% occur once, and the top ten carry around 8.2%. The sequenced material came from peripheral blood. Receptors were obtained from a man aged 55 to 70 with acute or convalescent COVID-19.

V gene TRBV6-5 combines with J gene TRBJ2-5; D is unresolved. This CDR3 is 13 amino acids long. Per the germline V gene, CDR1 is MNHEY and CDR2 is SVGAGI. V gave up 5 bases and J gave up 1 base, with 8 bases separating them. CDR3 residues: CASSLGSQETQYF. As DNA, the CDR3 is TGTGCCAGCAGTCTTGGCAGCCAAGAGACCCAGTACTTC.

The chain is built from TRBV5-1 and TRBJ1-1, with TRBD1 matching 9 bases. The CDR3 contains 16 residues. V trimming: 4 bases; J trimming: 0 bases; junction bases outside the gene matches: 7. CDR1 is SGHRS, CDR2 YFSETQ, per germline. The CDR3 here is CASSLRDRAMNTEAFF. CDR3 bases: TGCGCCAGCAGCCTCCGGGACAGGGCTATGAACACTGAAGCTTTCTTT.

The genes are TRBV5-1 and TRBJ1-1, with D perhaps TRBD1 (6 bases). Trimming took 4 bases from V and 1 from J, leaving 11 bases between them. Germline V gene sequence: CDR1 SGHRS, CDR2 YFSETQ. The CDR3 runs to 14 residues. The CDR3 bases are TGCGCCAGCAGCACCCAGACAGGGAACACTGAAGCTTTCTTT. This gives the protein CASSTQTGNTEAFF. Using reference TRBV5-1 and TRBJ1-1 for the parts outside the CDR3, the full variable domain is KAGVTQTPRYLIKTRGQQVTLSCSPISGHRSVSWYQQTPGQGLQFLFEYFSETQRNKGNFPGRFSGRQFSNSRSEMNVSTLELGDSALYLCASSTQTGNTEAFFGQGTRLTVV.

This clone appeared a single time. This chain uses TRBV2 with TRBJ2-5; D gene uncertain. Germline V gives CDR1 SNHLY, CDR2 FYNNEI. The CDR3 runs to 15 residues. The ends were cut back, 7 bases at V and 0 bases at J, with 15 bases in the middle. The CDR3 protein is CASTRRALYQETQYF. In nucleotides, the CDR3 is TGTGCCAGCACTAGACGAGCTTTGTACCAAGAGACCCAGTACTTC.

The chain couples TRBV11-2 to TRBJ2-5; the match to TRBD2 covers 7 bases. The CDR3 runs to 15 residues. Germline CDR1 reads SGHAT; CDR2 reads FQNNGV. The trim removed 4 bases at V and 3 bases at J, leaving 8 bases unmatched. DNA of the CDR3: TGTGCCAGCAGCTCCTGGGGGGGAAGTAAAGAGACCCAGTACTTC. Its translation is CASSSWGGSKETQYF.

The chain links TRBV11-1 to TRBJ1-4; 8 bases agree with TRBD1. The CDR3 covers 13 residues. V lost 5 bases and J lost 12; bases outside the gene matches: 8. Germline V gene lookup returns CDR1 SGHAT and CDR2 FQDESV (reference sequence). The CDR3 protein is CASSLDRGRELFF. The CDR3 DNA reads as TGTGCCAGCAGCCTTGACAGGGGTAGAGAACTGTTTTTT.

The V and J genes are TRBV24-1 and TRBJ1-2, with 7 positions matching TRBD1. This CDR3 comprises 14 residues. The germline gives CDR1 KGHDR, CDR2 SFDVKD. V gave up 4 bases and J gave up 4 bases; unmatched junction bases: 5. The CDR3 region is CATSDSGTVYGYTF. The CDR3 DNA reads as TGTGCCACCAGTGACTCCGGGACAGTCTATGGCTACACCTTC.

The rearrangement joins TRBV2 to TRBJ2-1; 12 bases are shared with TRBD2. The CDR3 loop spans 16 amino acids. Germline CDR1 and CDR2: SNHLY and FYNNEI. The J segment lost 10 bases and the V segment lost 1 base, leaving 8 bases of the junction unmatched. As DNA, the CDR3 is TGTGCCAGCAGTGAAGATCGTGGACTAGCGGGAAAAGAGCAGTTCTTC. Amino acid sequence: CASSEDRGLAGKEQFF.

The chain has TRBV5-1 and TRBJ2-1; the match to TRBD1 covers 7 bases. The CDR3 is made up of 15 amino acids. Germline loops: CDR1 SGHRS, CDR2 YFSETQ. V was pared by 3 bases and J by 9 bases, with 12 bases of the junction left unmatched. CDR3 sequence reads: CASSSSLGQASEQFF. The DNA of the CDR3 is TGCGCCAGCAGCTCGAGCCTCGGACAGGCAAGTGAGCAGTTCTTC.

This clone occurred a few times. This chain joins TRBV5-8 and TRBJ1-1; D is uncertain. Germline CDR1 is SGHTS and CDR2 is YDEGEE. Trimming pared 4 bases from V and 3 bases from J, leaving 16 bases between. CDR3 length equals 15 residues. DNA for the CDR3: TGTGCCAGCAGCCCCGGGTCCCGGTCGGACACTGAAGCTTTCTTT. The encoded protein is CASSPGSRSDTEAFF.

This chain connects TRBV28 to TRBJ1-2; D is perhaps TRBD1 (5 bases). The CDR3 is 14 residues long. Trimming stripped 4 bases from V and 5 bases from J, with 14 bases between. Per the germline V gene, CDR1 is MDHEN and CDR2 is SYDVKM. The CDR3 sequence: CASSSPGLKYGYTF. CDR3 bases: TGTGCCAGCAGTTCACCGGGACTGAAATATGGCTACACCTTC.

V is TRBV10-3 and J is TRBJ2-1, with 9 bases fitting TRBD1. The CDR3 is made up of 14 amino acids. With 6 bases clipped from V and 7 bases from J, the junction kept 7 bases outside the gene matches. The V gene's germline CDR1 is ENHRY and CDR2 SYGVKD. The CDR3 bases are TGTGCCATCAGCTCCCGGACAGGGGTGAATGAGCAGTTCTTC. Protein: CAISSRTGVNEQFF.

DNA for the CDR3: TGTGCCAGCAGCTTAGCAATCATGAACACTGAAGCTTTCTTT. Protein product: CASSLAIMNTEAFF. The chain carries TRBV7-9 and TRBJ1-1; D is undetermined. The CDR3 spans 14 residues. Germline CDR1 reads SEHNR; CDR2 reads FQNEAQ (reference sequence). V dropped 0 bases and J dropped 0 bases, with 5 bases sitting between them.

J is TRBJ2-5 and V is TRBV5-1, with TRBD1 identical over 9 bases. J was trimmed by 5 bases and V by 4 bases; bases with no gene match: 9. This CDR3 has 15 amino acids. From germline, CDR1 is SGHRS and CDR2 YFSETQ. This chain's CDR3 is CASSAQGALVETQYF. In nucleotides, the CDR3 is TGCGCCAGCAGCGCACAGGGGGCGTTAGTGGAGACCCAGTACTTC.

The CDR3 nucleotides read TGTGCCAGCAGCTACCCCGGGACTAGCGGGAGGGGCTATGAGCAGTTCTTC. It is translated as CASSYPGTSGRGYEQFF. The V call is TRBV7-2, the J call TRBJ2-1, with 16 bases identical to TRBD2. V lost 4 bases to trimming and J lost 8 bases; unmatched junction nucleotides: 8. This CDR3 is built from 17 residues. Per the germline V gene, CDR1 is SGHTA and CDR2 is FQGNSA.

V gene TRBV28 combines with J gene TRBJ1-5; 11 nucleotides match TRBD1. CDR1 and CDR2 (germline): MDHEN, SYDVKM. The V segment lost 5 bases and the J segment 5 bases; nucleotides outside the gene matches: 8. The CDR3 has 16 amino acids. CDR3 sequence reads: CASSPRGQGVYQPQHF. The DNA for the CDR3 is TGTGCCAGCAGTCCAAGGGGACAGGGGGTGTATCAGCCCCAGCATTTT.

The chain is built from TRBV28 and TRBJ2-5, with 14 bases that match TRBD2. CDR1 is MDHEN and CDR2 is SYDVKM in the germline V gene. This CDR3 spans 21 amino acids. Trimming cost V 3 bases and J 5 bases; bases outside gene matches: 20. The CDR3 loop reads CASSFELLRPGLAGEGETQYF. As DNA, the CDR3 is TGTGCCAGCAGTTTTGAGTTACTGAGACCGGGACTAGCGGGAGAGGGTGAGACCCAGTACTTC. Variable domain in full (rest from reference TRBV28 and TRBJ2-5): DVKVTQSSRYLVKRTGEKVFLECVQDMDHENMFWYRQDPGLGLRLIYFSYDVKMKEKGDIPEGYSVSREKKERFSLILESASTNQTSMYLCASSFELLRPGLAGEGETQYFGPGTRLLVL.

The chain uses TRBV6-6 and TRBJ1-5; perhaps TRBD1 as D (5 bases). This CDR3 contains 13 residues. Trimming took off 0 bases at V and 9 bases at J, with 9 bases between the two ends. Germline V gives CDR1 MNHNY, CDR2 SVGAGI (reference sequence). CDR3 coding DNA: TGTGCCAGCAGTTACTCGTCTGGGGCGCCCCAGCATTTT. It specifies CASSYSSGAPQHF.

The CDR3 DNA reads TGTGCCAGCAGCCCTCCCGGCAGGGGACAAGAGACCCAGTACTTC. Protein product: CASSPPGRGQETQYF. The chain carries TRBV7-9 and TRBJ2-5; tentatively, D is TRBD1 (6 bases). Per the germline V gene, CDR1 is SEHNR and CDR2 is FQNEAQ (reference sequence). This CDR3 has 15 residues. With 5 bases removed from V and 2 bases from J, the gap between germline ends came to 15 bases. Variable domain in full (rest from reference TRBV7-9 and TRBJ2-5): DTGVSQNPRHKITKRGQNVTFRCDPISEHNRLYWYRQTLGQGPEFLTYFQNEAQLEKSRLLSDRFSAERPKGSFSTLEIQRTEQGDSAMYLCASSPPGRGQETQYFGPGTRLLVL.

This chain connects TRBV18 to TRBJ2-5; maybe TRBD1 (6 bases). CDR1 KGHSH and CDR2 LQKENI come from the germline V gene. The CDR3 sequence is 15 residues long. V shed 0 bases and J shed 7 bases, with 15 bases lying between them. The CDR3 is CASSPPGTGYGTQYF. The CDR3 DNA reads as TGTGCCAGCTCACCACCGGGAACAGGGTATGGGACCCAGTACTTC. The full variable domain, rest sourced from reference TRBV18 and TRBJ2-5, is NAGVMQNPRHLVRRRGQEARLRCSPMKGHSHVYWYRQLPEEGLKFMVYLQKENIIDESGMPKERFSAEFPKEGPSILRIQQVVRGDSAAYFCASSPPGTGYGTQYFGPGTRLLVL.

The J gene is TRBJ1-1, the V gene TRBV25-1; possible D gene TRBD1, 5 bases. Trimming took 9 bases from V and 10 from J, leaving 18 bases between them. The CDR3 has 12 amino acids. Germline CDR1 MGHDK, CDR2 SYGVNS. The CDR3 DNA reads TGTGCCAGTTGGGAACCTCCGGGGGTAGCTTTCTTT. Its translation is CASWEPPGVAFF.

V usage is TRBV10-3 and J usage is TRBJ1-2; 8 bases align to TRBD1. The CDR3 covers 17 residues. CDR1 is ENHRY and CDR2 is SYGVKD in the germline V gene. V gave up 0 bases and J gave up 1 base; unmatched junction bases: 7. CDR3 nucleotide sequence: TGTGCCATCAGTGAGTCACAGGGGGTAGGGGATAACTATGGCTACACCTTC. Protein: CAISESQGVGDNYGYTF.

Of note for this clone: The sample carries other DNA sequences with the same CDR3. The chain recombines TRBV7-9 with TRBJ2-1; no reliable D call. Germline CDR1 SEHNR, CDR2 FQNEAQ (reference sequence). The V gene lost 2 bases and the J gene lost 0 bases, with 8 bases spanning the gap. The CDR3 has 15 residues. CDR3 in amino acids: CASSLSASSYNEQFF. CDR3 nucleotide sequence: TGTGCCAGCAGCTTAAGCGCCAGCTCCTACAATGAGCAGTTCTTC.

The chain recombines TRBV7-8 with TRBJ1-1; D is unclear. V shed 4 bases and J shed 6 bases, with 12 bases lying between them. The CDR3 extends over 13 amino acids. Looked up from germline, CDR1 is SGHVS and CDR2 is FQNEAQ. The CDR3 nucleotides are TGTGCCAGCAGCTCCCTGGTGGCCGCTGAAGCTTTCTTT. Protein sequence: CASSSLVAAEAFF.

This sequence joins TRBV5-4 and TRBJ2-6; maybe TRBD2 (7 bases). V lost 9 bases to trimming and J lost 2 bases, with 21 bases between them. CDR1 is SGHNT, CDR2 YYREEE, per germline (reference sequence). The CDR3 is made up of 17 amino acids. For the CDR3, the DNA is TGTGCCATCCCAGGGGAGGGTTTCCGTCCTGGGGCCAACGTCCTGACTTTC. This translates into CAIPGEGFRPGANVLTF.

This clone was seen many times. V is TRBV2 and J is TRBJ2-7, with TRBD1 as a possible D gene (5 bases). V dropped 4 bases and J dropped 7 bases, with 14 bases sitting between them. The CDR3 is made up of 13 amino acids. In germline, CDR1 is SNHLY, CDR2 FYNNEI. The CDR3 sequence is CASSVGAQREQYF. The CDR3 coding sequence is TGTGCCAGCAGTGTAGGGGCCCAGAGAGAGCAGTACTTC. Full variable domain (remainder filled in from reference TRBV2 and TRBJ2-7): EPEVTQTPSHQVTQMGQEVILRCVPISNHLYFYWYRQILGQKVEFLVSFYNNEISEKSEIFDDQFSVERPDGSNFTLKIRSTKLEDSAMYFCASSVGAQREQYFGPGTRLTVT.

The V call is TRBV30, the J call TRBJ2-1; 8 bases fit TRBD2. Germline CDR1 and CDR2: GTSNPN and SVGIG (reference sequence). Trimming took 7 bases from V and 4 from J; bases not matched to a gene: 3. The CDR3 has 12 residues. The CDR3 region has the DNA TGTGCCTACGGGAGGGGTTACAATGAGCAGTTCTTC. Amino acid sequence: CAYGRGYNEQFF.

The rearrangement uses TRBV5-1 and TRBJ2-1, with 10 bases matching TRBD2. The CDR3 contains 15 residues. Germline trimming cut 4 bases from V and 7 bases from J; bases unmatched to any gene: 8. Germline-derived CDR1 and CDR2 are SGHRS and YFSETQ. DNA of the CDR3: TGCGCCAGCAGCCCGCGGCTAGCGGGAGAGAATGAGCAGTTCTTC. Amino acid sequence: CASSPRLAGENEQFF. The whole variable domain, remainder taken from reference TRBV5-1 and TRBJ2-1, is KAGVTQTPRYLIKTRGQQVTLSCSPISGHRSVSWYQQTPGQGLQFLFEYFSETQRNKGNFPGRFSGRQFSNSRSEMNVSTLELGDSALYLCASSPRLAGENEQFFGPGTRLTVL.

V gene TRBV2 combines with J gene TRBJ1-2; unclear D gene. The CDR3 runs 12 residues. Germline V gene data show CDR1 as SNHLY and CDR2 as FYNNEI. The ends were cut back, 7 bases at V and 3 bases at J, with 9 bases in the middle. CDR3 nucleotide sequence: TGTGCCAGCAAGGTACTAGACTATGGCTACACCTTC. Its translation: CASKVLDYGYTF.